Given below is one T cell receptor (beta chain) in context. V was clipped by 8 bases and J by 0 bases; unmatched bases: 6. Germline V gives CDR1 LNHDA, CDR2 SQIVND (reference sequence). The CDR3 sequence is 15 residues long. The data stem from a study of blood T cell repertoires in COVID-19. Overall study context: COVID-19 samples collected from the United States, Italy and Spain covered acute and convalescent phases. From T cells, B-cell-depleted T cells, or PBMCs came the material, which was cDNA or gDNA.

In the authors' workflow: Estimates of nucleated cell counts were drawn from the amplification of reference gene primers. Clones were sequenced by immunoSEQ multiplex PCR, and TCRdb holds only the in-frame ones, with some missing. V, J and clone size derive from that table, while D and trimming were established from the DNA sequence. The data hold approximately 89,000 clones, with approximately 80% observed a single time. This sequence was found in a human donor in a cohort sampled during active COVID-19. The rearrangement uses TRBV19 and TRBJ1-3; the match to TRBD1 covers 8 bases. The sample consisted of peripheral blood. CDR3 sequence: CASLRTGSSGNTIYF. The CDR3 DNA sequence: TGTGCCAGTCTCCGGACAGGGTCCTCTGGAAACACCATATATTTT.